The next 14 T cell receptor beta chains were all read from a single sample in a study of T cell responses to AZD1222 COVID-19 vaccine (dated by TCRdb to 2020 to 2022). The library came from the immunoSEQ multiplex PCR assay. What TCRdb holds here is the immuneACCESS table cut down to in-frame rearrangements. Part of the clones is not present; checked against another copy, under half of the missing clones reflect an unresolved V gene, and the others are unexplained. Recorded for this sample are fewer than 130,000 clones; roughly four fifths of them occurred a single time. 4% to 5% of the sample is taken by the ten largest. The label giving this sample's time point can be read as: baseline before first vaccination. The sample here was peripheral blood, taken on day 0 of AZD1222 vaccination. All receptors derive from an adult in good health.

The J gene is TRBJ1-1, the V gene TRBV16, with a possible D match to TRBD1 (6 bases). Germline loops: CDR1 KGHSY, CDR2 FQNENV. Trimming stripped 5 bases from V and 4 bases from J, with 14 bases between. The CDR3 sequence is 14 residues long. The CDR3 DNA reads as TGTGCCAGCAGCGCGAGGGGGGGGACCACTGAAGCTTTCTTT. Its translation: CASSARGGTTEAFF.

The chain couples TRBV6-6 to TRBJ1-4; TRBD1 matches at 9 bases. CDR3 length: 15 amino acids. The V segment lost 7 bases and the J segment 7 bases; nucleotides outside the gene matches: 10. Germline CDR1 MNHNY, CDR2 SVGAGI (reference sequence). CDR3 sequence (DNA): TGTGCCAGCACCCCGGTCAGGGGACAGGGTGAAAAACTGTTTTTT. It codes for CASTPVRGQGEKLFF.

This chain uses TRBV7-2 with TRBJ2-5; 8 nucleotides line up with TRBD1. Unmatched junction bases numbered 11, after V lost 3 bases and J lost 5 bases. Germline V gives CDR1 SGHTA, CDR2 FQGNSA. The length of the CDR3 is 16 residues. The CDR3 region has the DNA TGTGCCAGCAGCTTCGGACAGGGAAAGCCGACGGAGACCCAGTACTTC. This translates into CASSFGQGKPTETQYF.

V and J are TRBV7-2 and TRBJ1-1; D remains unclear. Germline V CDR1 and CDR2: SGHTA, FQGNSA. The V end lost 1 base, the J end lost 12 bases, and 12 bases lay between the germline ends. CDR3 length: 12 amino acids. CDR3 sequence (DNA): TGTGCCAGCAGCTTAGGTCGGGAGACGACTTTCTTT. Its translation is CASSLGRETTFF.

Written as DNA, the CDR3 is TGTGCCTGGAGCTGGGGGGGCGGAAGCAATCAGCCCCAGCATTTT. Its translation is CAWSWGGGSNQPQHF. The chain uses TRBV30 and TRBJ1-5; D is perhaps TRBD1 (6 bases). V lost 3 bases and J 1 base, leaving 13 bases between the germline ends. This CDR3 spans 15 amino acids. CDR1 and CDR2 (germline): GTSNPN, SVGIG (reference sequence).

This clone showed up just once. The chain couples TRBV7-9 to TRBJ1-1; 8 nucleotides align to TRBD1. Germline values: CDR1 SEHNR, CDR2 FQNEAQ (reference sequence). Trimming took 5 bases from V and 4 from J; bases not matched to a gene: 6. CDR3 size: 14 residues. In DNA, the CDR3 is TGTGCCAGCAGCAGACAGGGGAAGAGCACTGAAGCTTTCTTT. It translates to CASSRQGKSTEAFF.

The chain links TRBV7-6 to TRBJ1-1, with D possibly TRBD1 on 5 matching bases. There are 15 residues in the CDR3. Germline-derived CDR1 and CDR2 are SGHVS and FNYEAQ. The V end lost 0 bases, the J end lost 2 bases, and 10 bases lay between the germline ends. The CDR3 sequence: CASSLAAGPNTEAFF. DNA of the CDR3: TGTGCCAGCAGCTTAGCGGCAGGGCCCAACACTGAAGCTTTCTTT.

The genes are TRBV18 and TRBJ2-1; maybe TRBD1 (5 bases). This CDR3 has 14 amino acids. CDR1 is KGHSH, CDR2 LQKENI, per germline. The V end lost 3 bases, the J end lost 3 bases, and 9 bases lay between the germline ends. CDR3 in DNA: TGTGCCAGCTCACCTCAGGGTGTCTACAATGAGCAGTTCTTC. Translation: CASSPQGVYNEQFF.

This chain connects TRBV24-1 to TRBJ2-5, with unresolved D. This CDR3 has 15 residues. V lost 0 bases to trimming and J lost 0 bases, with 7 bases between them. CDR1 is KGHDR, CDR2 SFDVKD, per germline. This CDR3 is CATSDLSEDQETQYF. The CDR3 DNA follows: TGTGCCACCAGTGATTTGTCAGAGGACCAAGAGACCCAGTACTTC.

V and J are TRBV29-1 and TRBJ1-2; tentatively, D is TRBD1 (5 bases). The CDR3 covers 14 residues. Germline V lookup: CDR1 SQVTM, CDR2 ANQGSEA. Trimming stripped 1 base from V and 4 bases from J, with 13 bases between. CDR3 region: CSVEVAAGPYGYTF. CDR3 nucleotides: TGCAGCGTTGAAGTCGCGGCAGGGCCCTATGGCTACACCTTC. Supplemented by reference TRBV29-1 and TRBJ1-2, the full variable domain reads SAVISQKPSRDICQRGTSLTIQCQVDSQVTMMFWYRQQPGQSLTLIATANQGSEATYESGFVIDKFPISRPNLTFSTLTVSNMSPEDSSIYLCSVEVAAGPYGYTFGSGTRLTVV.

This chain connects TRBV15 to TRBJ2-3; the D is unclear. Trimming pared 1 base from V and 5 bases from J, leaving 10 bases between. The germline gives CDR1 LNHNV, CDR2 YYDKDF (reference sequence). The length of the CDR3 is 14 residues. In nucleotides, the CDR3 is TGTGCCACCAGCAGAGGACGCCGAGGAGATACGCAGTATTTT. It is translated as CATSRGRRGDTQYF.

CDR3 sequence (DNA): TGTGCCTGGAGTGGAGCCAGGGGCTCAGATACGCAGTATTTT. Amino acids: CAWSGARGSDTQYF. This chain joins TRBV30 and TRBJ2-3, with D possibly TRBD1 on 6 matching bases. CDR3 length: 14 amino acids. V was cut by 1 base and J by 4 bases, with 12 bases left in between. CDR1 GTSNPN and CDR2 SVGIG come from the germline V gene (reference sequence).

The V and J genes are TRBV6-5 and TRBJ1-5, with D hard to call. Trimming cost V 4 bases and J 0 bases, with 7 bases left between them. CDR1 and CDR2 (germline): MNHEY, SVGAGI. The CDR3 runs to 14 residues. The CDR3, as DNA: TGTGCCAGCAGTTTACACGGTAGCAATCAGCCCCAGCATTTT. This sequence encodes CASSLHGSNQPQHF.

The chain recombines TRBV7-4 with TRBJ2-3; 14 bases agree with TRBD2. The V and J ends lost 4 bases and 0 bases, in that order; junction bases with no gene match: 9. The CDR3 sequence is 19 residues long. CDR1 is SGHVT, CDR2 SQSDAQ, per germline. This CDR3 is CASSSDGTSGSRSTDTQYF. The CDR3 DNA is TGTGCCAGCAGCTCAGACGGGACTAGCGGGAGTCGGAGCACAGATACGCAGTATTTT.